One and the same sample provided the 25 T cell receptor beta chains below, sequenced in a study of vaccination and CD4 T cells after COVID-19. Regarding treatment: approximately nine-day PBMC culture with coronavirus spike peptide pools or control peptides (ViraFEST assay). The assay that was used to sequence DNA from cultured CD4+ T cells was the Oncomine TCR Beta short-read assay. TCRdb reprocessed the PCR reads via MiXCR and lists one record per CDR3 protein. Altogether fewer than 15,000 distinct CDR3 sequences are present, roughly two thirds being singletons, with the ten largest covering 9.5% to 12%. Their specific antigens are unknown. Sample: CD4+ T cells from blood, cultured in vitro. These receptors all come from a human donor who had recovered from COVID-19.

The genes are TRBV11-2 and TRBJ1-1, with D hard to call. CDR3 length equals 13 residues. The V and J ends lost 4 bases and 1 base respectively, with 7 bases between them. The germline V gene has CDR1 SGHAT and CDR2 FQNNGV. CDR3 amino acids: CASSYTSNTEAFF. For the CDR3, the DNA is TGTGCCAGCAGCTATACATCGAACACTGAAGCTTTCTTT. Drawing the rest from reference TRBV11-2 and TRBJ1-1, the complete variable domain is EAGVAQSPRYKIIEKRQSVAFWCNPISGHATLYWYQQILGQGPKLLIQFQNNGVVDDSQLPKDRFSAERLKGVDSTLKIQPAKLEDSAVYLCASSYTSNTEAFFGQGTRLTVV.

The chain joins TRBV6-1 to TRBJ1-2; TRBD1 matches at 7 bases. With 6 bases clipped from V and 0 bases from J, the junction kept 10 bases outside the gene matches. Looked up from germline, CDR1 is MNHNS and CDR2 is SASEGT. The CDR3 is made up of 16 amino acids. CDR3 in amino acids: CASRSGGVLANYGYTF. CDR3 in DNA: TGTGCCAGCAGGTCAGGGGGGGTGTTAGCTAACTATGGCTACACCTTC.

V and J are TRBV7-2 and TRBJ2-6; TRBD1 matches at 7 bases. Germline values: CDR1 SGHTA, CDR2 FQGNSA. The CDR3 spans 17 residues. V dropped 7 bases and J dropped 3; count of bases not matched to a gene: 12. As DNA, the CDR3 is TGTGCCAGCACCCCTCAACAGGGGACGGGTGGGGCCAACGTCCTGACTTTC. Encoded protein: CASTPQQGTGGANVLTF.

This clonotype has just a few counts. The chain has TRBV5-4 and TRBJ1-2, with TRBD1 matching 10 bases. With V trimmed by 0 bases and J by 6 bases, 11 bases remained unmatched. CDR3 length: 17 residues. Germline loops: CDR1 SGHNT, CDR2 YYREEE (reference sequence). CDR3: CASSLAFIGQGGDGYTF. Written as DNA, the CDR3 is TGTGCCAGCAGCTTGGCCTTTATCGGACAGGGGGGAGATGGCTACACCTTC.

As for this clonotype: The conserved phenylalanine or tryptophan normally closing the CDR3 is absent here, so this likely arose from a read error. The genes are TRBV6-1 and TRBJ1-1; 7 bases map to TRBD1. The CDR3 is 14 amino acids. Germline V gene sequence: CDR1 MNHNS, CDR2 SASEGT. J gave up 6 bases and V 6 bases, and 10 bases lay outside the gene matches. As DNA, the CDR3 is TGTGCCAGCAGACTCAGGGGGAGGAGCGCTGAAGCTTTCCTT. Protein: CASRLRGRSAEAFL.

This chain links TRBV19 with TRBJ1-2; no clear D gene. Germline CDR1 is LNHDA and CDR2 is SQIVND (reference sequence). Trimming took 5 bases from V and 4 from J, leaving 11 bases between them. This CDR3 has 13 amino acids. CDR3 loop: CASSVGEGYGYTF. The CDR3, as DNA: TGTGCCAGTAGTGTAGGAGAAGGCTATGGCTACACCTTC.

In this sample, this clonotype turned up a few times. The chain is built from TRBV12-3 or TRBV12-4 and TRBJ1-1; D not certain. With 5 bases removed from V and 1 base from J, the gap between germline ends came to 5 bases. The CDR3 extends over 12 amino acids. The CDR3 DNA reads as TGTGCCAGCAGTCGCGGGAACACTGAAGCTTTCTTT. It yields the protein CASSRGNTEAFF.

This clonotype has only a few counts. The J gene is TRBJ1-5, the V gene TRBV12-3 or TRBV12-4; possibly TRBD1 for D (5 bases). Trimming took off 6 bases at V and 2 bases at J, with 11 bases between the two ends. CDR3 length: 14 amino acids. The CDR3 spells CASREGPGNQPQHF. The CDR3 DNA reads TGTGCCAGCAGGGAGGGGCCGGGCAATCAGCCCCAGCATTTT.

This clonotype was detected once. This chain links TRBV6-1 with TRBJ2-2; D is tentatively TRBD1 or TRBD2 (5 bases each). Between the trimmed V and J ends, which lost 5 bases and 2 bases, there was a span of 9 bases. Germline CDR1 is MNHNS and CDR2 is SASEGT. This CDR3 has 14 amino acids. CDR3 sequence reads: CASSRDLNTGELFF. The CDR3 region has the DNA TGTGCCAGCAGTCGGGACCTAAACACCGGGGAGCTGTTTTTT.

This clonotype was seen only a few times. The chain recombines TRBV2 with TRBJ2-2, with 8 nucleotides matching TRBD1. CDR1 SNHLY and CDR2 FYNNEI come from the germline V gene. This CDR3 is built from 16 residues. The ends lost 4 bases at V and 3 bases at J; junction bases unmatched: 7. CDR3 sequence (DNA): TGTGCCAGCAGTGTTAGGCAGGGGGCCGACACCGGGGAGCTGTTTTTT. Protein: CASSVRQGADTGELFF.

The gene calls are TRBV10-3 and TRBJ1-4; weak D call: TRBD1 (5 bases). The V gene lost 3 bases and the J gene lost 3 bases, with 11 bases spanning the gap. Per the germline V gene, CDR1 is ENHRY and CDR2 is SYGVKD. CDR3 length: 15 residues. CDR3: CAISDARGANEKLFF. The CDR3 DNA sequence: TGTGCCATCAGTGACGCAAGAGGGGCTAATGAAAAACTGTTTTTT.

J is TRBJ1-6 and V is TRBV27; weak D call: TRBD1 (5 bases). The CDR3 has 18 amino acids. Trimming left V 5 bases short and J 0 bases short, with 17 bases between. Germline CDR1 and CDR2: MNHEY and SMNVEV (reference sequence). CDR3 in amino acids: CASSPTGAARSYNSPLHF. CDR3 nucleotides: TGTGCCAGCAGTCCCACCGGGGCTGCACGCTCCTATAATTCACCCCTCCACTTT.

This clonotype is labeled as medium-sized. V gene TRBV4-3 combines with J gene TRBJ2-7, with D maybe TRBD2 (6 bases). The CDR3 has 15 residues. Trimming removed 3 bases at V and 6 bases at J, with 18 bases between. Germline loops: CDR1 LGHNA, CDR2 YSLEER. The CDR3: CASSQDASRGTEQYF. In DNA form, the CDR3 reads TGCGCCAGCAGCCAGGACGCTTCCCGGGGGACCGAGCAGTACTTC.

The chain couples TRBV7-2 to TRBJ1-2, with 9 bases lining up with TRBD1. The V gene's germline CDR1 is SGHTA and CDR2 FQGNSA. This CDR3 spans 15 amino acids. V lost 3 bases to trimming and J lost 8 bases; unmatched junction nucleotides: 10. In DNA, the CDR3 is TGTGCCAGCAGCTTGGCCCCGGGACAGGGTTACGGCTACACCTTC. Translating it yields CASSLAPGQGYGYTF.

This clonotype was observed a few times. The CDR3 spells CASSRRDSSSYEQYF. CDR3 DNA sequence: TGTGCCAGCAGCAGAAGGGACTCAAGCTCCTACGAGCAGTACTTC. The chain joins TRBV6-2 or TRBV6-3 to TRBJ2-7; D may be TRBD2 (6 bases). The length of the CDR3 is 15 residues. V was shortened by 6 bases and J by 0 bases, with 15 bases between the two germline ends. Germline CDR1 and CDR2: MNHEY and SVGEGT.

The chain employs TRBV7-8 and TRBJ1-5; 9 positions match TRBD1. This CDR3 has 14 residues. Losses at the gene ends were 5 bases for V and 7 bases for J; bases not matched to a gene: 6. Germline CDR1 reads SGHVS; CDR2 reads FQNEAQ. The CDR3 here is CASSAGQGEQPQHF. Written as DNA, the CDR3 is TGTGCCAGCAGCGCGGGACAGGGCGAACAGCCCCAGCATTTT.

The genes are TRBV27 and TRBJ2-3; D may be TRBD1 or TRBD2 (5 bases each). The CDR3 consists of 15 residues. Trimming removed 3 bases at V and 4 bases at J, with 14 bases between. Germline V gene sequence: CDR1 MNHEY, CDR2 SMNVEV (reference sequence). The CDR3 nucleotides read TGTGCCAGCAGTTTCCGAGGCCGAGGGGCAGATACGCAGTATTTT. Translating gives CASSFRGRGADTQYF.

This clonotype turned up a few times. This CDR3 reads CASSLGASGRIETQYF. As DNA, the CDR3 is TGTGCCAGCAGCTTAGGTGCTAGCGGGAGGATAGAGACCCAGTACTTC. The chain recombines TRBV7-2 with TRBJ2-5; 11 positions match TRBD2. The CDR3 spans 16 residues. CDR1 and CDR2 from the germline V gene are SGHTA and FQGNSA. Germline trimming cut 1 base from V and 4 bases from J; bases unmatched to any gene: 5.

CDR3 amino acids: CASSLNGGRNNSPLHF. The CDR3 nucleotides are TGTGCCAGCTCTTTAAACGGGGGGCGAAATAATTCACCCCTCCACTTT. V and J are TRBV18 and TRBJ1-6, with D possibly TRBD1 on 6 matching bases. With 6 bases removed from V and 5 bases from J, the gap between germline ends came to 17 bases. Germline V gene sequence: CDR1 KGHSH, CDR2 LQKENI. The CDR3 is 16 amino acids.

Only a few counts were recorded for this clonotype. The gene calls are TRBV2 and TRBJ1-5; TRBD1 matches 8 bases. The V gene end was trimmed by 8 bases and the J gene end by 2 bases; junction bases not matched to a gene: 5. The CDR3 is 14 residues long. CDR1 SNHLY and CDR2 FYNNEI come from the germline V gene. CDR3 coding DNA: TGTGCCAGCGGAGGGACAGGTGGCAATCAGCCCCAGCATTTT. Translated, it gives CASGGTGGNQPQHF. The full variable domain, rest sourced from reference TRBV2 and TRBJ1-5, is EPEVTQTPSHQVTQMGQEVILRCVPISNHLYFYWYRQILGQKVEFLVSFYNNEISEKSEIFDDQFSVERPDGSNFTLKIRSTKLEDSAMYFCASGGTGGNQPQHFGDGTRLSIL.

The rearrangement links TRBV10-3 to TRBJ2-5, with D possibly being TRBD1 (5 bases). Germline V CDR1 and CDR2: ENHRY, SYGVKD. CDR3 length: 14 residues. With 8 bases removed from V and 1 base from J, the gap between germline ends came to 14 bases. CDR3 DNA: TGTGCCATCCGAAAAGGCCAGGGCCAAGAGACCCAGTACTTC. This translates into CAIRKGQGQETQYF.

This clonotype was observed a handful of times. The chain combines TRBV27 with TRBJ2-7; D call uncertain. The ends were cut back, 8 bases at V and 0 bases at J, with 14 bases in the middle. This CDR3 has 14 amino acids. Germline CDR1 is MNHEY and CDR2 is SMNVEV (reference sequence). The CDR3 bases are TGTGCCAGCTCTGACCTTGACGGCTCCTACGAGCAGTACTTC. This gives the protein CASSDLDGSYEQYF.

This chain links TRBV21-1 with TRBJ2-2; TRBD2, the D gene given by the table, was not confirmed from the DNA. TRBV21-1 is a pseudogene locus. The CDR3 extends over 15 amino acids. The CDR3 sequence: CASSKRGPETGELFF. The CDR3 DNA follows: TGTGCCAGCAGCAAGAGGGGCCCGGAAACCGGGGAGCTGTTTTTT.

This clonotype has more than one count but fewer than ten. V is TRBV20-1 and J is TRBJ1-4, with TRBD1 identical over 7 bases. Germline lookup yields CDR1 DFQATT and CDR2 SNEGSKA (reference sequence). Unmatched junction bases numbered 15, after V lost 6 bases and J lost 11 bases. CDR3 length: 14 amino acids. CDR3 protein: CSAPGEYRGGKLFF. The DNA for the CDR3 is TGCAGTGCCCCGGGGGAGTACAGGGGAGGGAAACTGTTTTTT.

This clonotype was detected only a few times. This chain joins TRBV29-1 and TRBJ1-2, with D perhaps matching TRBD1 (6 bases). The CDR3 has 15 residues. V was cut by 7 bases and J by 0 bases, with 18 bases left in between. Germline V CDR1 and CDR2: SQVTM, ANQGSEA. This CDR3 is CSAGGGDPSNYGYTF. For the CDR3, the DNA is TGCAGCGCGGGGGGGGGCGACCCGTCTAACTATGGCTACACCTTC.